Reported below is one T cell receptor (beta chain). Its specificity is not known. CDR1 is SGHAT, CDR2 FQNNGV, per germline. The CDR3 runs to 14 residues. Between the trimmed V and J ends, which lost 0 bases and 6 bases, there was a span of 10 bases. This record comes from a study of CD8+ T cells in alopecia areata. Study observations and caveats: Unlike in mice, where it was clearer, TCR sharing across patients was less clear, possibly HLA-related. Among the cells sequenced in scalp samples are also the resident alphabeta T cells of normal skin. In lesional scalp, particularly from alopecia totalis/universalis, clonality was higher than in normal scalp.

As part of sample collection, lesional scalp punch biopsies and peripheral blood were taken from alopecia areata patients. Isolated RNA was reverse transcribed into cDNA used as the sequencing template. Generated by immunoSEQ multiplex PCR, the TCRdb table keeps only in-frame clones and is missing some. The table shows approximately 98,000 clones, with roughly 55% occurring only once. Sequenced material: NKG2D-low CD8+ T cells sorted from blood. The chain has TRBV11-2 and TRBJ2-3; a possible D gene is TRBD1 (5 bases). The receptor was isolated from a human donor with alopecia areata. This chain's CDR3 is CASSLEGPSDTQYF. The CDR3, as DNA: TGTGCCAGCAGCTTAGAGGGGCCCTCGGATACGCAGTATTTT.